This T cell receptor (beta chain) is from a study of graft-versus-host responses after intestinal transplantation. As for the study in general: Recipients uniformly received anti-thymocyte globulin induction, followed by tacrolimus and steroids for about three years. General study findings and limits: Some GvH clones appeared in ileal mucosa or blood before recipient bone marrow. Elevated graft-versus-host to host-versus-graft clonal ratios in allografts were recorded for patients with graft-donor T cell macrochimerism.

V shed 4 bases and J 5 bases; nucleotides not matched to a gene: 8. CDR3 length: 15 amino acids. Germline V lookup: CDR1 SGDLS, CDR2 YYNGEE. Notes on this clone: The antigen remains unidentified.

TCRdb keeps only in-frame clones here, not all; method: immunoSEQ multiplex PCR. The sample contains some 90,000 clones, 85% to 95% of which appear only once. The sequence came from a human donor who was the organ donor for an intestinal transplant. This specimen consisted of unstimulated CD8+ T cells sorted from spleen or lymph node cells, obtained before transplant. This chain joins TRBV9 and TRBJ2-1; 8 bases match TRBD1. Here the CDR3 reads CASSSRTGRHNEQFF. In DNA, the CDR3 is TGTGCCAGCAGCTCACGGACAGGGAGACACAATGAGCAGTTCTTC.